These 3 T cell receptor beta chains share one sample of origin, sequenced in a study of vaccination effects on CD4 cells after COVID-19. Before sequencing, viral peptide pools were used by the ViraFEST assay to expand antigen-specific CD4+ T cells. Subsequent to a culture period of around eleven days, CD4+ T cells were isolated. The individual was infected with SARS-CoV-2 between March and December 2020, as confirmed by PCR. The antigens for these receptors are not known. Data came from immunoSEQ multiplex PCR; TCRdb stores just in-frame clones and leaves some out. The sample has about 45,000 clones; about 75% are singletons. Sequenced material: CD4+ T cells from PBMCs cultured with a peptide pool, taken before COVID-19 vaccination. These receptors were collected from a human donor who had a prior SARS-CoV-2 infection.

Only a few counts were recorded for this clone. The chain combines TRBV2 with TRBJ2-1, with D hard to call. The CDR3 has 16 residues. The V gene lost 2 bases and the J gene lost 4 bases, with 15 bases spanning the gap. Germline V gene data show CDR1 as SNHLY and CDR2 as FYNNEI. The CDR3 sequence: CASSEIGLKDYNEQFF. The CDR3 DNA sequence: TGTGCCAGCAGTGAAATCGGGCTGAAGGATTACAATGAGCAGTTCTTC.

V usage is TRBV28 and J usage is TRBJ2-4; TRBD1 agrees at 7 bases. CDR3 size: 15 residues. V lost 4 bases, J lost 1 base, and 4 bases stayed unmatched. Germline CDR1 MDHEN, CDR2 SYDVKM. DNA for the CDR3: TGTGCCAGCAGTTCGACAGGGACGGCCAAAAACATTCAGTACTTC. Its translation: CASSSTGTAKNIQYF.

CDR3 nucleotide sequence: TGTGCCACCAGTGATTCTACCCCCGTAGCGGGAGTCACAGATACGCAGTATTTT. Translated, it gives CATSDSTPVAGVTDTQYF. The chain has TRBV24-1 and TRBJ2-3; 9 bases agree with TRBD2. This CDR3 has 18 amino acids. Per germline, CDR1 KGHDR and CDR2 SFDVKD. Trimming took 2 bases from V and 2 from J; bases not matched to a gene: 10.